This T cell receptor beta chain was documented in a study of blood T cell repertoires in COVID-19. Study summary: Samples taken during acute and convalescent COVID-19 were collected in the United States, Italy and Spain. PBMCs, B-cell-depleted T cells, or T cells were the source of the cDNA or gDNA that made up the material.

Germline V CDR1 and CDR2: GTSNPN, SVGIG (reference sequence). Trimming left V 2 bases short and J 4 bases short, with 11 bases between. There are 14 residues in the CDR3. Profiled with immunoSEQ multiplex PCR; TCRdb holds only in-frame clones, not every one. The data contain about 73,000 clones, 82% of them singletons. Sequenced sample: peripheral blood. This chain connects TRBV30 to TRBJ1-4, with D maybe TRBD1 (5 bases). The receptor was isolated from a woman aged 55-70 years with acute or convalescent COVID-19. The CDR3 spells CAWSTWQGNEKLFF. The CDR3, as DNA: TGTGCCTGGAGTACGTGGCAGGGTAATGAAAAACTGTTTTTT.